These 8 T cell receptor beta chains share one sample of origin, sequenced in a study of cytomegalovirus exposure and HLA in healthy donors. 60 Vbeta and 13 Jbeta primers were used in PCR. Assay: immunoSEQ multiplex PCR; the TCRdb copy retains only in-frame clones and omits some. This table holds fewer than 200,000 clones, around 82% found once. Sequencing was carried out using PBMCs. The receptors shown here come from a man aged 55 to 70 in good health and CMV-seronegative.

This clone was seen just once. V gene TRBV23-1 combines with J gene TRBJ2-5, with a weak D call TRBD1 (5 bases). TRBV23-1 carries the ORF label, with uncertain function. The V and J ends lost 6 bases and 7 bases respectively, with 21 bases between them. The CDR3 covers 15 residues. Here the CDR3 reads CASSLDSEAEGTQYF. The CDR3 DNA sequence: TGCGCCAGCAGCCTTGACAGCGAGGCTGAAGGGACCCAGTACTTC.

J is TRBJ2-2 and V is TRBV28, with D possibly matching TRBD1 (6 bases). Germline V lookup: CDR1 MDHEN, CDR2 SYDVKM. This CDR3 spans 15 amino acids. V shed 3 bases and J shed 3 bases, with 11 bases lying between them. CDR3 loop: CASSFLGGDTGELFF. CDR3 DNA sequence: TGTGCCAGCAGTTTCCTAGGGGGTGACACCGGGGAGCTGTTTTTT.

The CDR3 sequence: CDTPDSLSRRLPYEQYF. In DNA form, the CDR3 reads TGTGATACTCCGGACAGCCTTTCTCGCCGATTACCCTACGAGCAGTACTTC. The rearrangement links TRBV27 to TRBJ2-7; tentative D call: TRBD1 (6 bases). The CDR3 sequence is 17 residues long. CDR1 is MNHEY and CDR2 is SMNVEV in the germline V gene (reference sequence).

This clone was seen only once. The V call is TRBV5-4, the J call TRBJ2-6; tentatively, D is TRBD1 (5 bases). The CDR3 runs 15 residues. Deletions cut 3 bases from V and 0 bases from J, with 7 bases between. Germline CDR1 and CDR2: SGHNT and YYREEE (reference sequence). In DNA form, the CDR3 reads TGTGCCAGCAGCTCCCAGGGCTCTGGGGCCAACGTCCTGACTTTC. Encoded protein: CASSSQGSGANVLTF.

As concerns this clone: One end of the junction is discordant with germline, which a read error may explain. The rearrangement links TRBV7-8 to TRBJ1-5; 8 bases are a match to TRBD1. The CDR3 has 16 residues. Per the germline V gene, CDR1 is SGHVS and CDR2 is FQNEAQ. The CDR3 DNA sequence: TGTGCCAGCAGCCCCTGGACAGGGCAGAGCAATCAGCCCCAGAATTTT. Its translation is CASSPWTGQSNQPQNF.

The chain has TRBV11-2 and TRBJ2-1; TRBD1 might be the D (6 bases). Trimming cost V 6 bases and J 3 bases, with 15 bases left between them. Per the germline V gene, CDR1 is SGHAT and CDR2 is FQNNGV. This CDR3 has 15 amino acids. Here the CDR3 DNA reads TGTGCCAGCAGTTCTACCGGGACAAACTACAATGAGCAGTTCTTC. It codes for CASSSTGTNYNEQFF.

The CDR3 is CASSLVEAGNTIYF. The CDR3 nucleotides read TGTGCCAGCAGCTTAGTTGAGGCTGGAAACACCATATATTTT. The chain recombines TRBV7-2 with TRBJ1-3, with D hard to call. V gave up 1 base and J gave up 2 bases, with 6 bases separating them. The CDR3 length is 14 residues. From germline, CDR1 is SGHTA and CDR2 FQGNSA.

This clone was recorded only once. Other DNA sequences in the same sample also yield this CDR3. The J gene is TRBJ2-3, the V gene TRBV5-1; D unclear. Germline lookup yields CDR1 SGHRS and CDR2 YFSETQ. The CDR3 totals 14 residues. Deletions cut 0 bases from V and 1 base from J, with 6 bases between. The CDR3 region is CASSLAGGTDTQYF. CDR3 sequence (DNA): TGCGCCAGCAGCTTGGCGGGTGGCACAGATACGCAGTATTTT.